These T cell receptor beta chains were read from a single sample in a study of OX40 agonist ivuxolimab in advanced cancers. Profiled with immunoSEQ multiplex PCR; TCRdb holds only in-frame clones, not every one. This table holds 65,000 to 85,000 clones, around 87% found once. The sequencing here drew on CD4+ or CD8+ T cells sorted from blood, taken in a trial of the OX40 agonist ivuxolimab. The receptors stem from an adult with an advanced solid tumor such as melanoma, head and neck, liver or kidney cancer. The CDR3 runs from the conserved cysteine through the conserved F or W. The D gene is left open where the match is weak. Clone size is shown for a subset of rows, as once, few, many or a class of expanded clone.

- TRBJ1-5 TRBV19 once TGTGCCAGTAGTAAAGAGGCCGGGAGACAGCCCCAGCATTTT CASSKEAGRQPQHF
TRBD1 TRBJ2-3 TRBV4-3 - TGCGCCAGCAGCCAAGGGGGGGACAGGGGAGATACGCAGTATTTT CASSQGGDRGDTQYF
- TRBJ2-4 TRBV5-4 - TGTGCCAGCAGCTCCCCACATACGTCCAAAAACATTCAGTACTTC CASSSPHTSKNIQYF
- TRBJ1-4 TRBV11-2 medium-sized TGTGCCAGCAGCTTTAAGGGCAGGGGTGAAAAACTGTTTTTT CASSFKGRGEKLFF
TRBD1 TRBJ2-5 TRBV15 few TGTGCCACCAGCAGAGAGCCAGGGGGCGGGGAGACCCAGTACTTC CATSREPGGGETQYF
- TRBJ2-6 TRBV7-9 - TGTGCCAGCAGGGGCCGAGGGCGCAGCTCTGGGGCCAACGTCCTGACTTTC CASRGRGRSSGANVLTF
- TRBJ1-1 TRBV18 - TGTGCCAGCTCACCGGGGGGGAGCACTGAAGCTTTCTTT CASSPGGSTEAFF
- TRBJ1-6 TRBV23-1 few TGCGCCAGCAGTCTCAGGACTAATTCACCCCTCCACTTT CASSLRTNSPLHF
- TRBJ1-2 TRBV2 - TGTGCCAGTAGTGTGGAGGTCTTGGATGGCTACACCTTC CASSVEVLDGYTF
TRBD1 TRBJ1-1 TRBV5-1 - TGCGCCAGCAGCGGACAGGGCTTGAACACTGAAGCTTTCTTT CASSGQGLNTEAFF
TRBD2 TRBJ2-1 TRBV7-6 - TGTGCCAGCAGCCCGGGACTAGCCCCTCATCAGTTCTTC CASSPGLAPHQFF
TRBD1 TRBJ1-6 TRBV6-6 - TGTGCCAGCAGTTACTCAAGGGACAGGGTGGGATCACCCCTCCACTTT CASSYSRDRVGSPLHF
- TRBJ1-1 TRBV11-2 - TGTGCCAGCAGCCAGGGGTGGGGGAGTACTGAAGCTTTCTTT CASSQGWGSTEAFF
TRBD2 TRBJ2-5 TRBV7-7 - TGTGCCAGCAGCTTCGGGGGAGGGGAGACCCAGTACTTC CASSFGGGETQYF
- TRBJ2-3 TRBV25-1 once TGTGCCAGCAGTGAAAACTCTAACACAGATACGCAGTATTTT CASSENSNTDTQYF
- TRBJ1-1 TRBV28 - TGTGCCAGCAGTTTACTCCGAACGACAGTCACTGAAGCTTTCTTT CASSLLRTTVTEAFF
- TRBJ1-4 TRBV7-2 - TGTGCCAGCAGCTTCGTCGGACGGGAAAAACTGTTTTTT CASSFVGREKLFF
- TRBJ1-6 TRBV28 - TGTGCCAGCAGTTCGGGGGGCGTGCGAAATTCACCCCTCCACTTT CASSSGGVRNSPLHF
- TRBJ1-5 TRBV7-3 - TGTGCCAGCAGCTTAACGTCGACAGGCAATCAGCCCCAGCATTTT CASSLTSTGNQPQHF
TRBD2 TRBJ2-1 TRBV7-8 - TGTGCCAGCAGCTTAGAAACAGCGGGGGACGAGCAGTTCTTC CASSLETAGDEQFF
TRBD2 TRBJ2-3 TRBV6-5 - TGTGCCAGCAGTTACTCCTGGACTAGTAGCACAGATACGCAGTATTTT CASSYSWTSSTDTQYF
- TRBJ1-4 TRBV9 - TGTGCCAGCAGCGCCAGGGGTGAAAAACTGTTTTTT CASSARGEKLFF
- TRBJ2-2 TRBV28 - TGTGCCAGCAGTCGGGACACAGGTGGGACCGGGGAGCTGTTTTTT CASSRDTGGTGELFF
- TRBJ1-5 TRBV28 - TGTGCCAGCAGTTACAGACAGAGTTATCAGCCCCAGCATTTT CASSYRQSYQPQHF
- TRBJ1-3 TRBV30 - TGTGCCTGGGCCCACGGGCTAACCTCTGGAAACACCATATATTTT CAWAHGLTSGNTIYF
- TRBJ2-5 TRBV4-2 - TGTGCCAGCAGCCAAGCCTACTCCCGGGGGACCCAGTACTTC CASSQAYSRGTQYF
TRBD1 TRBJ2-4 TRBV18 - TGTGCCAGCTCACCACAGGGGGCGAACATTCAGTACTTC CASSPQGANIQYF